This is a list of T cell receptor beta chains from one sample in a study of cytomegalovirus exposure and HLA in healthy donors. Method: immunoSEQ multiplex PCR; TCRdb's copy keeps in-frame clones and lacks some. The sample holds 100,000 to 150,000 clones, 80% seen once. Sequencing was done on a sample of PBMCs. Receptor source: a female donor in good health and CMV-seronegative. Both conserved end residues are part of each CDR3. Fields, in order: J gene, clone size, D gene, V gene, CDR3 length, CDR3 DNA, CDR3 protein. A D gene is named only where the DNA matches it firmly. Clone size is stated in some rows and not others, as once, few, many or a class when expanded.

TRBJ2-3	-	-	TRBV9	16	TGTGCCAGCAGCGTAGGCAGCGGAGCTAGCACAGATACGCAGTATTTT	CASSVGSGASTDTQYF
TRBJ1-1	few	-	TRBV7-3	13	TGTGCCAGCAGCTTGACACCGAACACTGAAGCTTTCTTT	CASSLTPNTEAFF
TRBJ1-4	once	-	TRBV5-1	14	TGCGCCAGCAGCTTGGCGCGGCCTAATGAAAAACTGTTTTTT	CASSLARPNEKLFF
TRBJ2-1	-	TRBD2	TRBV7-9	18	TGTGCCAGCAGCTTGCTAGCGGGGGGTGTAAGTTTCTACAATGAGCAGTTCTTC	CASSLLAGGVSFYNEQFF
TRBJ1-1	-	-	TRBV6-1	15	TGTGCCAGCAGTGATGCCTTGTTTGGGGCGACTGAAGCTTTCTTT	CASSDALFGATEAFF
TRBJ2-7	-	-	TRBV7-9	13	TGTGCCAGCAGCTTAAAGGGGTTGGGCGAGCAGTACTTC	CASSLKGLGEQYF
TRBJ1-1	-	-	TRBV19	14	TGTGCCAGTAGGGGTTCCGGGGGGAACACTGAAGCTTTCTTT	CASRGSGGNTEAFF
TRBJ1-3	-	-	TRBV5-6	15	TGTGCCAGCAGCGGACGGGGGAGGGGAGGAAACACCATATATTTT	CASSGRGRGGNTIYF
TRBJ1-2	-	-	TRBV2	17	TGTGCCAGCAGTGAGACGGGTCCGCAACAATTCCCCTATGGCTACACCTTC	CASSETGPQQFPYGYTF
TRBJ2-5	-	-	TRBV4-1	15	TGCGCCAGCAGCCAAGTCTGGGCGCAACAAGAGACCCAGTACTTC	CASSQVWAQQETQYF
TRBJ1-5	-	-	TRBV2	13	TGTGCCGAGGGCCAGGCTAGCAATCAGCCCCAGCATTTT	CAEGQASNQPQHF
TRBJ2-1	once	-	TRBV6-4	13	TGTGCCAGCAGTGCGGGACTTAACAATGAGCAGTTCTTC	CASSAGLNNEQFF
TRBJ1-3	-	TRBD1	TRBV7-9	16	TGTTCCAGCAGCTATTCGGACAGGGGGGCCGGAAACACCATATATTTT	CSSSYSDRGAGNTIYF
TRBJ2-1	-	TRBD2	TRBV11-2	16	TGTGCCAGCAGCTTAGATGGTACTAGCGTCTACAATGAGCAGTTCTTC	CASSLDGTSVYNEQFF
TRBJ2-2	-	-	TRBV5-1	14	TGCGCCAGCAGCCCGGGGGGACAGGACAGGGAGCTGTTTTTT	CASSPGGQDRELFF
TRBJ1-2	few	TRBD1	TRBV5-1	15	TGCGCCAGCAGCATATCCGGGACAGGGGATTCTGGCTACACCTTC	CASSISGTGDSGYTF
TRBJ2-7	-	-	TRBV5-4	13	TGTGCCAGCAGCTTGGGGAGGGGAACCGAGCAGTACTTC	CASSLGRGTEQYF
TRBJ1-2	once	-	TRBV20-1	10	TGCAGTGCCCAGAACTATGGCTACACCTTC	CSAQNYGYTF